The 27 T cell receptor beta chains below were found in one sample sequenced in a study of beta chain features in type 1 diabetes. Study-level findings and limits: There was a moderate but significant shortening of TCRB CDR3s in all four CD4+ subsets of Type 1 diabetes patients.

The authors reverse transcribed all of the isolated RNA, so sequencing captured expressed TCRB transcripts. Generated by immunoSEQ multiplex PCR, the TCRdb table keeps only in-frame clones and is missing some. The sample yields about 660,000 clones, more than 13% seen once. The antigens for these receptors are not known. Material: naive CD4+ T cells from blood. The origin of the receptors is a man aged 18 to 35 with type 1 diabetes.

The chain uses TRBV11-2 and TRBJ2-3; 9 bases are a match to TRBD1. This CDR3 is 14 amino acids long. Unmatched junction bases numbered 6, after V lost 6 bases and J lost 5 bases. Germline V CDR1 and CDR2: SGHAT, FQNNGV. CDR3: CASSRDRVKDTQYF. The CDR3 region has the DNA TGTGCCAGCAGTCGGGACAGGGTAAAAGATACGCAGTATTTT.

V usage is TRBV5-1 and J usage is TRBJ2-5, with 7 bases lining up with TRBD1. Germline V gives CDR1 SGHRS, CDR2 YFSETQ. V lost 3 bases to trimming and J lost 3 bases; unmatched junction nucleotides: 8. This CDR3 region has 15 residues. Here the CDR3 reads CASSWTGPSEETQYF. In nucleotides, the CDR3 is TGCGCCAGCAGCTGGACAGGACCTTCGGAAGAGACCCAGTACTTC.

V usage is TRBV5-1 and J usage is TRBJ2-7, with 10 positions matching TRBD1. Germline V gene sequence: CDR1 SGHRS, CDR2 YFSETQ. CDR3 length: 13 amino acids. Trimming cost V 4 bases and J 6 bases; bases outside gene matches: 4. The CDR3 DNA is TGCGCCAGCAGCCCGGGACAGGGGACCGAGCAGTACTTC. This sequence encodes CASSPGQGTEQYF.

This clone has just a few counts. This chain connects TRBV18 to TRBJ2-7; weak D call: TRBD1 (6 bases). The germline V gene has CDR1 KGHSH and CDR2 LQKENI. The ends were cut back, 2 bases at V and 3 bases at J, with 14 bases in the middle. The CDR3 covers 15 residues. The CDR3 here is CASSPTGTPGYEQYF. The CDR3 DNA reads TGTGCCAGCTCACCAACCGGGACACCCGGCTACGAGCAGTACTTC.

CDR3 residues: CASSPDRPTDTQYF. CDR3 sequence (DNA): TGCGCCAGCAGCCCCGACCGACCTACAGATACGCAGTATTTT. The chain is built from TRBV5-1 and TRBJ2-3; D is undetermined. The CDR3 runs 14 residues. Germline lookup yields CDR1 SGHRS and CDR2 YFSETQ. V was pared by 4 bases and J by 3 bases, with 12 bases between.

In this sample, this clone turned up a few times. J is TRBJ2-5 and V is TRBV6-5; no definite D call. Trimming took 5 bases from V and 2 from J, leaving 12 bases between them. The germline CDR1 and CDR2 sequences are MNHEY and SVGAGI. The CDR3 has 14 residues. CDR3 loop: CASSIGWLQETQYF. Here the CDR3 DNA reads TGTGCCAGCAGTATAGGCTGGCTTCAAGAGACCCAGTACTTC.

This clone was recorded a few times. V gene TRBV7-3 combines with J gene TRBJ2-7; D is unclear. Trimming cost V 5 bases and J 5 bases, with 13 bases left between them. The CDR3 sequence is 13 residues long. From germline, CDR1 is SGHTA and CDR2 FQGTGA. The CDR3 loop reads CASSPRLGNEQYF. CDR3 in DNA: TGTGCCAGCAGCCCCCGATTGGGTAACGAGCAGTACTTC.

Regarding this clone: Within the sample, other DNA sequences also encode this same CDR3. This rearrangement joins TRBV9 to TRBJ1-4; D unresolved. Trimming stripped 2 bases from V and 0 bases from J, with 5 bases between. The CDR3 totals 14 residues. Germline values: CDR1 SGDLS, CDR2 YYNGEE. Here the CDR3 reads CASSVGATNEKLFF. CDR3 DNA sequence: TGTGCCAGCAGCGTCGGTGCAACTAATGAAAAACTGTTTTTT.

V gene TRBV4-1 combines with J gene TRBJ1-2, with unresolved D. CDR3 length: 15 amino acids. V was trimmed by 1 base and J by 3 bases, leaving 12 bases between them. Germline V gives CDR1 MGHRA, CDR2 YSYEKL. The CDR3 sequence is CASSQGSSKDYGYTF. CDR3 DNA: TGCGCCAGCAGCCAAGGGTCATCAAAAGACTATGGCTACACCTTC.

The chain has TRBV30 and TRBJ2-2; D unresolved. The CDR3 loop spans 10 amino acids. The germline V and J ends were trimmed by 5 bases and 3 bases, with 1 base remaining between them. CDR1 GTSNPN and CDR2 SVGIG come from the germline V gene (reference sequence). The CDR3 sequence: CAWYTGELFF. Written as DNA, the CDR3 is TGTGCCTGGTACACCGGGGAGCTGTTTTTT.

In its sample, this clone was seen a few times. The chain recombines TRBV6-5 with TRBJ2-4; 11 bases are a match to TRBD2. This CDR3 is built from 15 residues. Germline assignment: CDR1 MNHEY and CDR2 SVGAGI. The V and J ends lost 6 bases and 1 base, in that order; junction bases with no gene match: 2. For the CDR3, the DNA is TGTGCCAGCAGCCGACTAGCGGGGGCCAAAAACATTCAGTACTTC. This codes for CASSRLAGAKNIQYF.

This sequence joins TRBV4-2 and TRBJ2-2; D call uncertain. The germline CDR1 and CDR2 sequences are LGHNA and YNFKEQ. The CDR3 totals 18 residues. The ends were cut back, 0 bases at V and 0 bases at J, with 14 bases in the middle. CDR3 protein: CASSQEHGGRPNTGELFF. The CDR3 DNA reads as TGTGCCAGCAGCCAAGAACACGGTGGACGACCGAACACCGGGGAGCTGTTTTTT.

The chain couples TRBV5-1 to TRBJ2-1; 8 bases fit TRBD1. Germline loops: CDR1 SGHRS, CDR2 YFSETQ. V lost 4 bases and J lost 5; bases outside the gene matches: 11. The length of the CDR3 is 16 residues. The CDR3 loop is CASSGRTGSKNNEQFF. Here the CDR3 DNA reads TGCGCCAGCAGCGGGAGGACAGGGTCGAAAAACAATGAGCAGTTCTTC.

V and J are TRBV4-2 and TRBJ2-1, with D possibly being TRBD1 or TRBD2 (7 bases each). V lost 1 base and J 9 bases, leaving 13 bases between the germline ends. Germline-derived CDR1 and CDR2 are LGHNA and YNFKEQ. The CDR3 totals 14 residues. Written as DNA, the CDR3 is TGTGCCAGCAGCCAAGCAACAGGGGAGGGTGAGCAGTTCTTC. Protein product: CASSQATGEGEQFF.

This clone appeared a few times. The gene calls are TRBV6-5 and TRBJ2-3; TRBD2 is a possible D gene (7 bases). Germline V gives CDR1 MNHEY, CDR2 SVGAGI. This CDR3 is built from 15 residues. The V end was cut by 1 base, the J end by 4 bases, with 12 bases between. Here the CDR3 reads CASSYWGGPSDTQYF. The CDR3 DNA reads TGTGCCAGCAGTTACTGGGGGGGCCCGTCAGATACGCAGTATTTT.

CDR3 sequence reads: CASSPRLADTDTQYF. In DNA form, the CDR3 reads TGTGCCAGCAGCCCCCGACTAGCTGACACAGATACGCAGTATTTT. The chain uses TRBV7-2 and TRBJ2-3; 7 nucleotides match TRBD2. CDR3 length: 15 residues. Trimming took 5 bases from V and 2 from J; bases not matched to a gene: 7. Germline CDR1 SGHTA, CDR2 FQGNSA.

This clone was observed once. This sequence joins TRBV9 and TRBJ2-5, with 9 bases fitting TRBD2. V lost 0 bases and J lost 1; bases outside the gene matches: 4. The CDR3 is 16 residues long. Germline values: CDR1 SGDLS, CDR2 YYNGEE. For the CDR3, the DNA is TGTGCCAGCAGCGTAGCTGCTAGCGGGGCCCAAGAGACCCAGTACTTC. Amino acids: CASSVAASGAQETQYF.

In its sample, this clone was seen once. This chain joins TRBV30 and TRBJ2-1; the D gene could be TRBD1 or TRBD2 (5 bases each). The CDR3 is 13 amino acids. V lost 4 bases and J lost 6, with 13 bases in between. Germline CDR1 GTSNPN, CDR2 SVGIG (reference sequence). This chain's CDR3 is CAWTGGTANEQFF. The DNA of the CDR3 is TGTGCCTGGACTGGGGGTACGGCCAATGAGCAGTTCTTC.

CDR3 protein: CACGLAENTGELFF. CDR3 bases: TGTGCCTGCGGACTAGCGGAGAACACCGGGGAGCTGTTTTTT. The rearrangement uses TRBV30 and TRBJ2-2, with TRBD2 matching 10 bases. This CDR3 is 14 amino acids long. The ends lost 6 bases at V and 1 base at J; junction bases unmatched: 2. From germline, CDR1 is GTSNPN and CDR2 SVGIG (reference sequence).

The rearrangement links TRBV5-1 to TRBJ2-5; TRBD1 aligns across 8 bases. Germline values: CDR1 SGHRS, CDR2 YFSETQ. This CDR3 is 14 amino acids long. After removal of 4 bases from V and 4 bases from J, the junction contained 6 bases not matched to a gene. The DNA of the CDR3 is TGCGCCAGCAGCCCCCAGGGGGCGGGAGAGACCCAGTACTTC. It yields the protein CASSPQGAGETQYF.

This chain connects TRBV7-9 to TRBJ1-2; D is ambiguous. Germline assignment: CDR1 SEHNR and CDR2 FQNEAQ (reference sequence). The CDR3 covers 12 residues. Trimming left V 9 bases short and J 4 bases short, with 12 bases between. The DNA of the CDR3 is TGTGCCAGTAGTCGGCCGACCTATGGCTACACCTTC. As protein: CASSRPTYGYTF.

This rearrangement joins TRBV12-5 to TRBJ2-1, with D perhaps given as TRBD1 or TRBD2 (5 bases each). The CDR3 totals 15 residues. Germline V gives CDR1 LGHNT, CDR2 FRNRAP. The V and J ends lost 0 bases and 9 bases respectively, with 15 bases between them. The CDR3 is CASGLVRVGVSEQFF. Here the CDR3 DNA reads TGTGCTAGTGGTTTGGTACGCGTGGGGGTTAGTGAGCAGTTCTTC.

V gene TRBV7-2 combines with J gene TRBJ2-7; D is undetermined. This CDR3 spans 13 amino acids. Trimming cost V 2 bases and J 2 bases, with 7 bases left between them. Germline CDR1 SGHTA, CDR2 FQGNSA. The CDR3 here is CASSLPRTYEQYF. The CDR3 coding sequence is TGTGCCAGCAGCTTACCCAGGACCTACGAGCAGTACTTC.

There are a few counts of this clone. Here the CDR3 DNA reads TGTGCCACCGATGGGGGTCACACTGAAGCTTTCTTT. The encoded protein is CATDGGHTEAFF. The chain carries TRBV27 and TRBJ1-1, with a weak D call TRBD1 (5 bases). The V end lost 10 bases, the J end lost 3 bases, and 12 bases lay between the germline ends. Per the germline V gene, CDR1 is MNHEY and CDR2 is SMNVEV (reference sequence). The CDR3 runs to 12 residues.

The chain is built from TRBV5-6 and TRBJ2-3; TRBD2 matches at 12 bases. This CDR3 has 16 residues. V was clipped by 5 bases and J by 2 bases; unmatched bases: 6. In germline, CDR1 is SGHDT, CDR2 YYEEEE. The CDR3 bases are TGTGCCAGCAGTTACCGACTAGCGGGAGTCACAGATACGCAGTATTTT. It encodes CASSYRLAGVTDTQYF.

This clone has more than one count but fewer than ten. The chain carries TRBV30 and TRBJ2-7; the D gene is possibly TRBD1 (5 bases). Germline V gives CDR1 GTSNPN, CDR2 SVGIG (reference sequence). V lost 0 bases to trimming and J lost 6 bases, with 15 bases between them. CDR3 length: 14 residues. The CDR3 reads CAWSVWQGVSEQYF. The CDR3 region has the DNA TGTGCCTGGAGTGTATGGCAGGGTGTCAGCGAGCAGTACTTC.

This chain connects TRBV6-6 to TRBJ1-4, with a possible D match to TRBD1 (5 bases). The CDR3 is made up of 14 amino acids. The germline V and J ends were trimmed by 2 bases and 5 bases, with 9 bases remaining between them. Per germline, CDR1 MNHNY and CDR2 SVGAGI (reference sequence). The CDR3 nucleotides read TGTGCCAGCAGTTACCCCCGGGGGAATGAAAAACTGTTTTTT. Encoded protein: CASSYPRGNEKLFF.